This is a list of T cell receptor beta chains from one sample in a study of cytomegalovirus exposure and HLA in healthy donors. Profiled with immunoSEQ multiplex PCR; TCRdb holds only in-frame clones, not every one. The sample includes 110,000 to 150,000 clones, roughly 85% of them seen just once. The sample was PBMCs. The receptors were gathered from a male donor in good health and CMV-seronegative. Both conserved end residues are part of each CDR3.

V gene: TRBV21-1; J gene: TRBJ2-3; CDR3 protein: CASSKGDTGTDTQYF
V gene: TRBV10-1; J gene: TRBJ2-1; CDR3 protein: CASRPRTPTSGRTTDDEQFF
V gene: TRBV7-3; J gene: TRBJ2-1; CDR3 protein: CASSLYRDRSYNEQFF
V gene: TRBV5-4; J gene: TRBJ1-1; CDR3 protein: CASSWGDAGLQTEAFF
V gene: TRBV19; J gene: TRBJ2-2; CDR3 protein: CASGGTGAGTGELFF
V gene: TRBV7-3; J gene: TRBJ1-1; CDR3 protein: CASSSWTATEAFF
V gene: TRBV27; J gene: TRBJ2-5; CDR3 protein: CASSLWGTSESRETQYF
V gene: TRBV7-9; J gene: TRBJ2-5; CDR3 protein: CASSFSGGGETQYF
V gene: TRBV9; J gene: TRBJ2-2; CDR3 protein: CASSVDPSADTGELFF
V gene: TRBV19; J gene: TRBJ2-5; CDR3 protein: CASSLRTSGNQETQYF
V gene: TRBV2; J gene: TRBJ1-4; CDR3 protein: CASGGQPLTNEKLFF
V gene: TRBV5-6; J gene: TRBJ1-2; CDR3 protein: CASSGTVNTFCGYTF
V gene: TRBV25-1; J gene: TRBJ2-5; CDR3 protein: CASTTRRQGPQETQYF
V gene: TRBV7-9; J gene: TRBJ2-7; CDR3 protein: CSSSRRGQGIYEQYF
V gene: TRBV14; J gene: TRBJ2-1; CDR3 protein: CASSRRTGLTKYNEQFF
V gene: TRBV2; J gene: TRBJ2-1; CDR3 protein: CASSRQGLEYNEQFF
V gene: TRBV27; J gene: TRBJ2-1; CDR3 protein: CASSFDRGIFNEQFF
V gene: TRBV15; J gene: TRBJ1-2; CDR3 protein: CATSRSPGYDDYGYTF
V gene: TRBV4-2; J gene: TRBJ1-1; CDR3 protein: CASSQGTSNTEAFF
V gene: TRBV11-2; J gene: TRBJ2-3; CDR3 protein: CASSFRQGWDTDTQYF
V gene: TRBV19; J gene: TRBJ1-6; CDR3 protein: CASSLTAPGNSPLHF
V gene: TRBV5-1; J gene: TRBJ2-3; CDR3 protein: CASSLPGTSATDTQYF
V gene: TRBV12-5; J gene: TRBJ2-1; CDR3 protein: CASGLGWTGAYNEQFF
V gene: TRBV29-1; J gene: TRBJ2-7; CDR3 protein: CSVAGTSGTYEQYF
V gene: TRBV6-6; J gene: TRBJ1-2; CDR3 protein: CASSYGQPFAGGYTF
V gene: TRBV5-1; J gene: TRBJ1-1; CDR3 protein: CASSPEGAPNTEAFF
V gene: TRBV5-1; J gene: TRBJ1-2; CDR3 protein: CASSSYPYRIGYGYTF
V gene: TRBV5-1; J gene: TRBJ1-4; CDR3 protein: CASSLTGPNEKLFF
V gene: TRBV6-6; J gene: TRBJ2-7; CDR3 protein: CASSQSYEQYF
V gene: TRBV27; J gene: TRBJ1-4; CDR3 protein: CASSMTGKREKLFF
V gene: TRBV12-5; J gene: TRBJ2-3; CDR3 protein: CASGWGQTSTDTQYF
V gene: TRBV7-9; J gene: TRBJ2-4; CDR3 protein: CASSPRTSGSWGAKNIQYF
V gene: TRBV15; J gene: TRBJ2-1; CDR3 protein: CATSQWPAGGFSYNEQFF
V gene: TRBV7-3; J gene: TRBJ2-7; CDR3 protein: CAKIRERAYEQYF
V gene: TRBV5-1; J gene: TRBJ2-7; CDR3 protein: CASSWDVGGIVYEQYF
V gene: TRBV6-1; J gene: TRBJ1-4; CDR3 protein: CASSEGGTGSEKLFF
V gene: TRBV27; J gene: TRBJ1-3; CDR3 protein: CASRTLRQGRPNTIYF
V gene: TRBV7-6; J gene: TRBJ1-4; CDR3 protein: CASTPFGLRDEKLFF
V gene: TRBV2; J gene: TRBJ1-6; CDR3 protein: CASSTHTGGNSPLHF
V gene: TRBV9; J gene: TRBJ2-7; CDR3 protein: CASSVDTLSSYEQYF
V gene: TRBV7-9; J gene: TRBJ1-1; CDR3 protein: CASSFGGVGTEAFF
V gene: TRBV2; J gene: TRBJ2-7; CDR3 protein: CASSERGGRPEAYEQYF
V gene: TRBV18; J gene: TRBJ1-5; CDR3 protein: CASSPQERGSPNQPQHF
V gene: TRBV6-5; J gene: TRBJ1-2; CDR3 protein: CASSYSAQSAYGYTF
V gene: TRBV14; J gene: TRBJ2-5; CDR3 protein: CASSQDSAGFVPQETQYF
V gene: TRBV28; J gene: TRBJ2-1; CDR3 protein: CASSFHPGLAGVNEQFF
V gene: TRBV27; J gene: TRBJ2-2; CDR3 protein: CASTAYGRASGSVGELFF
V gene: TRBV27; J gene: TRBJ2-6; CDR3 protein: CASRNRATLGPGANVLTF
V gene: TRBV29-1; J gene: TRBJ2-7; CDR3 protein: CSVFPVGGQGGYEQYF
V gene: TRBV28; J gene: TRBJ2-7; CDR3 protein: CASRRNTGRLSSYEQYF
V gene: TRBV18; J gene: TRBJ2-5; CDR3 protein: CASSPPFGETQYF
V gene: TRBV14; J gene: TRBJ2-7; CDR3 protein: CASSPPSGYEQYF
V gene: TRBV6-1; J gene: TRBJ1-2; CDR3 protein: CASSDIPTPYGYTF